What follows is one T cell receptor beta chain and its context. The germline gives CDR1 MNHEY, CDR2 SVGEGT. This CDR3 spans 16 amino acids. Trimming cost V 5 bases and J 6 bases, with 17 bases left between them. This specimen belongs to a study of T-cell reconstitution after alpha-beta-depleted transplantation in children. Construction of the TCRbeta library involved unique molecular identifiers. TCRdb independently ran MiXCR on the PCR reads; one entry per CDR3 protein. The sample holds fewer than 550,000 distinct CDR3 sequences, 9.5% to 13% seen once. The sample here was PBMCs from the stem cell graft donor, taken from the stem cell graft. The V gene is TRBV6-2 or TRBV6-3, the J gene TRBJ1-6, with D perhaps matching TRBD1 (5 bases). This sequence was found in a human donor who donated a stem cell graft to a child with acute myeloid leukemia. The CDR3 nucleotides are TGTGCCAGCAGTGCGACGGGACGGATTTTTAATTCACCCCTCCACTTT. Protein: CASSATGRIFNSPLHF.